The entry below describes one T cell receptor beta chain. What it binds is unknown. Generated by immunoSEQ multiplex PCR, the TCRdb table keeps only in-frame clones and is missing some. The sample has roughly 150,000 clones; less than 95% are singletons. These data come from a study of T cell responses to AZD1222 COVID-19 vaccine. Findings and limits, study-wide: Reportedly, nearly half of unique spike TCRs recognized epitopes outside B.1.351/B.1.1.7 mutations. AZD1222 recipients seropositive at baseline numbered only five or six.

Germline CDR1 SGHTS, CDR2 YDEGEE. This CDR3 region has 15 residues. V lost 1 base to trimming and J lost 6 bases; unmatched junction nucleotides: 7. This rearrangement joins TRBV5-8 to TRBJ1-1, with TRBD1 identical over 9 bases. The receptor was isolated from an adult who received the AZD1222 COVID-19 vaccine. The material sequenced was peripheral blood, taken 28 days after the second AZD1222 dose. CDR3 sequence (DNA): TGTGCCAGCAGCTTGAGGGACAGGGCCCTTTCTGAAGCTTTCTTT. It yields the protein CASSLRDRALSEAFF.